What follows is one T cell receptor (beta chain) and its context. Per germline, CDR1 MNHEY and CDR2 SMNVEV (reference sequence). This CDR3 is built from 14 residues. V was trimmed by 4 bases and J by 2 bases, leaving 9 bases between them. Sequencing used immunoSEQ multiplex PCR; TCRdb keeps in-frame clones, though not all of them. Here the sample spans a few million clones, 90% to 95% being singletons. The data stem from a study of shared clonotypes between healthy human individuals. The study enrolled healthy HIV-negative adults without recent acute infections or vaccinations as donors. The sequenced sample consisted of naive CD4+ T cells sorted from blood. Subset reported: CD45RA+ positively selected. The chain joins TRBV27 to TRBJ1-5; D gene ambiguous. This TCR was recovered from a man younger than 30 in good health. CDR3 sequence: CASSSAVRNQPQHF. DNA of the CDR3: TGTGCCAGCAGTTCTGCAGTCCGCAATCAGCCCCAGCATTTT.